The 8 T cell receptor beta chains presented below share a single source sample, sequenced in a study of neurological immune-mediated disorders. Time point: longitudinal time-point 2. One entry per CDR3 protein, called by TCRdb with MiXCR from the 5' RACE reads. The table lists 65,000 to 85,000 distinct CDR3 sequences, around 6% of them singletons. Sequencing input: PBMCs. Receptors were obtained from a woman aged 55 to 70 with multiple sclerosis.

This clonotype was observed a single time. The chain couples TRBV6-5 to TRBJ1-1; D uncertain. CDR1 is MNHEY and CDR2 is SVGAGI in the germline V gene. V lost 3 bases and J lost 5, with 19 bases in between. The CDR3 sequence is 16 residues long. The CDR3 sequence: CASSYLFMATLTEAFF. The CDR3 DNA reads as TGTGCCAGCAGTTATTTGTTCATGGCTACCCTGACTGAAGCTTTCTTT.

This clonotype was seen ten or more times. The chain links TRBV7-6 to TRBJ1-1, with D unresolved. Germline-derived CDR1 and CDR2 are SGHVS and FNYEAQ. V dropped 8 bases and J dropped 1 base, with 5 bases sitting between them. The CDR3 contains 11 residues. The DNA for the CDR3 is TGTGCCAGCCGACAGAACACTGAAGCTTTCTTT. It yields the protein CASRQNTEAFF.

This clonotype came up many times. This chain links TRBV28 with TRBJ2-7; 8 bases are a match to TRBD2. Germline assignment: CDR1 MDHEN and CDR2 SYDVKM. Unmatched junction bases numbered 4, after V lost 5 bases and J lost 1 base. The CDR3 spans 14 residues. CDR3 in DNA: TGTGCCAGCAGTACCGGGGGGGCTTCCTACGAGCAGTACTTC. Translating gives CASSTGGASYEQYF. The full variable domain, rest sourced from reference TRBV28 and TRBJ2-7, is DVKVTQSSRYLVKRTGEKVFLECVQDMDHENMFWYRQDPGLGLRLIYFSYDVKMKEKGDIPEGYSVSREKKERFSLILESASTNQTSMYLCASSTGGASYEQYFGPGTRLTVT.

This chain links TRBV21-1 with TRBJ2-7. TRBV21-1 is classified as a pseudogene. The CDR3 is 16 residues long. The CDR3 sequence is CASSKAGRASSYEQYF. CDR3 nucleotides: TGTGCCAGCAGCAAAGCGGGTCGCGCGAGCTCCTACGAGCAGTACTTC.

This clonotype was recorded many times. The chain combines TRBV6-5 with TRBJ1-2, with D unclear. In germline, CDR1 is MNHEY, CDR2 SVGAGI. Trimming stripped 7 bases from V and 4 bases from J, with 19 bases between. The CDR3 length is 15 residues. The CDR3 is CASTLVSGSAYGYTF. The CDR3 bases are TGTGCCAGCACCCTGGTGTCGGGGTCCGCCTATGGCTACACCTTC.

This clonotype was counted ten times or more. The V call is TRBV7-9, the J call TRBJ2-4; no clear D gene. The CDR3 loop spans 15 amino acids. The V end was cut by 1 base, the J end by 1 base, with 8 bases between. The V gene's germline CDR1 is SEHNR and CDR2 FQNEAQ (reference sequence). CDR3 bases: TGTGCCAGCAGCTTAGGAGTCGGGGCCAAAAACATTCAGTACTTC. Translation: CASSLGVGAKNIQYF. The whole variable domain, remainder taken from reference TRBV7-9 and TRBJ2-4, is DTGVSQNPRHKITKRGQNVTFRCDPISEHNRLYWYRQTLGQGPEFLTYFQNEAQLEKSRLLSDRFSAERPKGSFSTLEIQRTEQGDSAMYLCASSLGVGAKNIQYFGAGTRLSVL.

A remark on this clonotype: A much larger clone differs from this one at a single base, so this may be a read error. The chain recombines TRBV28 with TRBJ2-6; D is unresolved. CDR1 is MDHEN and CDR2 is SYDVKM in the germline V gene. The CDR3 sequence is 14 residues long. Written as DNA, the CDR3 is TGTGCCAGCACCCCGGCTTCTGGGGTCAACGTCCTGACTTTC. It translates to CASTPASGVNVLTF.

This clonotype was counted many times. The chain recombines TRBV5-1 with TRBJ1-1; D possibly corresponds to TRBD1 (5 bases). The V end was cut by 0 bases, the J end by 6 bases, with 9 bases between. Looked up from germline, CDR1 is SGHRS and CDR2 is YFSETQ. The CDR3 extends over 13 amino acids. The CDR3 DNA reads as TGCGCCAGCAGCTTGGCCGGGGGTGCTGAAGCTTTCTTT. It yields the protein CASSLAGGAEAFF.